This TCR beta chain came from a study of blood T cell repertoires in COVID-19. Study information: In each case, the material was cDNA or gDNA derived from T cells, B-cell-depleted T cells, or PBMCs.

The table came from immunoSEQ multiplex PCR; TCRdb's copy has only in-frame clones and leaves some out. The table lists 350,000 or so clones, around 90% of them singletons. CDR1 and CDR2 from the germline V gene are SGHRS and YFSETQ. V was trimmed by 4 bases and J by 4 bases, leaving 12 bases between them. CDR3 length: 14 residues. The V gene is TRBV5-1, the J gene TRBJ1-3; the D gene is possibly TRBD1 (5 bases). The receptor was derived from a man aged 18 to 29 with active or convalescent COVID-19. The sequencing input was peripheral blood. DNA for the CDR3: TGCGCCAGCAGCCCAGGGCAAATCGGAAACACCATATATTTT. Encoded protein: CASSPGQIGNTIYF.